The count of the clone carrying this T cell receptor (beta chain) is one. Its target is not known. This entry is derived from a study of type 1 regulatory T cells. Study as a whole: An in vitro protocol generated T-allo10, a Tr1-enriched, alloantigen-specific CD4 T cell product. General study findings and limits: Type 1 regulatory T cells had a more restricted TCR repertoire than non-type 1 regulatory T cells.

CDR3 length equals 15 residues. V lost 0 bases to trimming and J lost 1 base, with 10 bases between them. CDR1 SGDLS and CDR2 YYNGEE come from the germline V gene. TCRdb itself ran the reads through MiXCR, one entry per CDR3 protein. The profile shows around 64,000 distinct CDR3 sequences, around 21% of them singletons. Sequencing was performed on cultured type 1 regulatory T (Tr1) cells, either the whole culture or a sorted fraction (not recorded which). The source is a human donor in good health. The chain employs TRBV9 and TRBJ1-1; D remains ambiguous. DNA of the CDR3: TGTGCCAGCAGCGTAGTCGAGGGATGGAACACTGAAGCTTTCTTT. Translated: CASSVVEGWNTEAFF.